A selection of T cell receptor beta chains follows, all from one sample in a study of blood T cell repertoires in COVID-19. Repertoires were generated with immunoSEQ multiplex PCR, while TCRdb's copy carries only in-frame clones and drops some. The sample yields almost 200,000 clones, less than 90% seen once. The sample taken for sequencing was peripheral blood. These receptors all stem from a woman in her 70s with acute or convalescent COVID-19. Each CDR3 is given with its conserved first and last residue. Each record gives: V gene, J gene, clone size, CDR3 protein. Some rows have no size entry. The others give once, few or many, or a class for an expanded clone.

>TRBV5-1|TRBJ1-2|.
CASSLRVGDNYGYTF
>TRBV29-1|TRBJ1-4|.
CSVGQVNEKLFF
>TRBV7-2|TRBJ2-5|.
CASSFPGLETQYF
>TRBV6-4|TRBJ1-1|.
CASSHREGDTEAFF
>TRBV12-3/TRBV12-4|TRBJ2-5|.
CASSASVGETQYF
>TRBV19|TRBJ1-1|.
CASRTPGTGVSTEAFF
>TRBV6-5|TRBJ1-4|.
CASSYSAGPGEKLFF
>TRBV7-2|TRBJ1-5|.
CASSQGGNQPQHF
>TRBV7-8|TRBJ2-7|.
CASSLNTGGTGSYEQYF
>TRBV5-6|TRBJ2-1|.
CASSWPGTSGANEQFF
>TRBV7-8|TRBJ2-7|.
CASSSWGGYEQYF
>TRBV6-6|TRBJ2-7|once
CASSYSGTSGPYEQYF
>TRBV27|TRBJ2-1|.
CASSSLAGNYNEQFF
>TRBV7-9|TRBJ1-5|.
CASSGTTGLGQPQHF
>TRBV9|TRBJ2-7|.
CASSPTGTAYEQYF
>TRBV18|TRBJ1-1|.
CASSPTGMNTEAFF
>TRBV4-1|TRBJ2-5|.
CASSQDFGTGGETQYF
>TRBV29-1|TRBJ2-3|.
CSVEGGGDTQYF
>TRBV12-3/TRBV12-4|TRBJ2-7|.
CASSSGGRYEQYF
>TRBV5-4|TRBJ2-7|.
CASSGQGQLTYEQYF
>TRBV5-1|TRBJ1-1|.
CASSVQGGNTEAFF
>TRBV5-1|TRBJ2-1|.
CASSQGMGRDEQFF
>TRBV7-9|TRBJ2-5|.
CASSLASRALGETQYF
>TRBV7-2|TRBJ1-1|.
CASSLTDRGRTEAFF
>TRBV5-4|TRBJ2-3|once
CASSHPSSFTDTQYF
>TRBV7-2|TRBJ2-1|.
CASSSTGGNEQFF
>TRBV28|TRBJ2-7|few
CASKRERVPAYEQYF
>TRBV28|TRBJ1-3|.
CASSPGTGGYTIYF
>TRBV7-8|TRBJ2-5|.
CASSWDRGRETQYF
>TRBV18|TRBJ1-1|.
CASSGDRDTEAFF
>TRBV25-1|TRBJ1-5|.
CASSGVGAGQPQHF
>TRBV15|TRBJ2-2|.
CATSRDFASGRGGELFF
>TRBV5-4|TRBJ1-2|few
CASSLAPGQQYGYTF
>TRBV4-2|TRBJ1-6|once
CASSQGPSGQYNSPLHF
>TRBV5-6|TRBJ2-5|.
CASSLESGDLPETQYF
>TRBV6-1|TRBJ2-7|.
CASSETVSRPEQYF
>TRBV18|TRBJ1-2|.
CASSPLGGNYGYTF
>TRBV18|TRBJ2-2|.
CASSPFAGATGELFF
>TRBV4-1|TRBJ2-1|.
CASSQEEVGPPRAPVLQFF
>TRBV5-1|TRBJ2-7|.
CASSFGPPSSYEQYF
>TRBV10-3|TRBJ2-3|.
CAISEGLAVRDTQYF
>TRBV4-1|TRBJ1-5|.
CASSPQGAINQPQHF
>TRBV2|TRBJ1-1|few
CASSIRHLHTEAFF
>TRBV5-1|TRBJ2-5|.
CASSLGANQETQYF
>TRBV15|TRBJ2-1|once
CATSRSTGTGSNEQFF
>TRBV29-1|TRBJ2-1|.
CSVRPGLAGGPRLNEQFF
>TRBV5-7|TRBJ1-6|.
CASSLDQVFSFTICSPLHF
>TRBV7-8|TRBJ1-6|.
CASSPGEGSYNSPLHF
>TRBV6-5|TRBJ2-5|.
CASTRDLYQETQYF
>TRBV5-6|TRBJ1-6|.
CASTGDRRISPLHF
>TRBV5-6|TRBJ2-3|few
CASSSLADTDTQYF
>TRBV19|TRBJ2-7|.
CASSERQGIPYEQYF
>TRBV7-2|TRBJ2-7|.
CASSPGGAGATYEQYF